The following is a T cell receptor beta chain sequence with its context. What it binds is not known. The data stem from a study of T-cell reconstitution after alpha-beta-depleted transplantation in children. Study conclusions and caveats: At day 60, the high TCRbeta diversity found in some patients originated from recipient T cells and thymic progenitors that had survived. Reportedly, only several hundred clones from non-depleted graft cells drove alpha-beta T-cell counts at about two months.

The authors prepared the TCRbeta library with unique molecular identifiers. From the PCR reads, TCRdb called clonotypes with MiXCR, one entry per CDR3 protein. The sample has about 98,000 distinct CDR3 sequences, under 25% seen once. The TCR originated in a boy aged 2 to 10 with acute lymphoblastic leukemia, due to receive a stem cell transplant. This specimen was PBMCs, taken before TCRalphabeta/CD19-depleted stem cell transplant.

CDR3 in DNA: TGTGCCAGCAGCCGACTAATGCAGGGGCACACTGAAGCTTTCTTT. Protein sequence: CASSRLMQGHTEAFF. The chain is built from TRBV5-4 and TRBJ1-1, with D perhaps TRBD1 (6 bases). This CDR3 has 15 residues. Germline V CDR1 and CDR2: SGHNT, YYREEE (reference sequence). V lost 4 bases to trimming and J lost 3 bases, with 16 bases between them.